This T cell receptor (beta chain) appears in the sequencing data of a study of blood T cells in healthy people across ages. This clonotype has more than one count but fewer than ten. Its matching antigen is unknown. Sample-barcoded 5' priming and a J-beta primer mix drove a second PCR of about 7 to 12 cycles. CDR3-containing paired-end reads numbered at least 3 million in each sample. TCRdb itself ran the 5' RACE reads through MiXCR, one entry per CDR3 protein. Seen here are around 1.7 million distinct CDR3 sequences, roughly 27% observed once, and the top ten hold 7.7%. Points from the study as a whole: From one million sequenced T cells, diversity estimates were lower bounds.

This CDR3 contains 17 residues. Per germline, CDR1 MNHNS and CDR2 SASEGT. The J segment lost 2 bases and the V segment lost 6 bases, leaving 11 bases of the junction unmatched. The source material was blood. The chain employs TRBV6-1 and TRBJ1-3, with 9 bases fitting TRBD1. The source of this sequence is a woman between 25 and 40 years old in good health. CDR3 sequence (DNA): TGTGCCAGCAGACCCGTGACAGGGGGGATCCCTGGAAACACCATATATTTT. Translated, it gives CASRPVTGGIPGNTIYF.